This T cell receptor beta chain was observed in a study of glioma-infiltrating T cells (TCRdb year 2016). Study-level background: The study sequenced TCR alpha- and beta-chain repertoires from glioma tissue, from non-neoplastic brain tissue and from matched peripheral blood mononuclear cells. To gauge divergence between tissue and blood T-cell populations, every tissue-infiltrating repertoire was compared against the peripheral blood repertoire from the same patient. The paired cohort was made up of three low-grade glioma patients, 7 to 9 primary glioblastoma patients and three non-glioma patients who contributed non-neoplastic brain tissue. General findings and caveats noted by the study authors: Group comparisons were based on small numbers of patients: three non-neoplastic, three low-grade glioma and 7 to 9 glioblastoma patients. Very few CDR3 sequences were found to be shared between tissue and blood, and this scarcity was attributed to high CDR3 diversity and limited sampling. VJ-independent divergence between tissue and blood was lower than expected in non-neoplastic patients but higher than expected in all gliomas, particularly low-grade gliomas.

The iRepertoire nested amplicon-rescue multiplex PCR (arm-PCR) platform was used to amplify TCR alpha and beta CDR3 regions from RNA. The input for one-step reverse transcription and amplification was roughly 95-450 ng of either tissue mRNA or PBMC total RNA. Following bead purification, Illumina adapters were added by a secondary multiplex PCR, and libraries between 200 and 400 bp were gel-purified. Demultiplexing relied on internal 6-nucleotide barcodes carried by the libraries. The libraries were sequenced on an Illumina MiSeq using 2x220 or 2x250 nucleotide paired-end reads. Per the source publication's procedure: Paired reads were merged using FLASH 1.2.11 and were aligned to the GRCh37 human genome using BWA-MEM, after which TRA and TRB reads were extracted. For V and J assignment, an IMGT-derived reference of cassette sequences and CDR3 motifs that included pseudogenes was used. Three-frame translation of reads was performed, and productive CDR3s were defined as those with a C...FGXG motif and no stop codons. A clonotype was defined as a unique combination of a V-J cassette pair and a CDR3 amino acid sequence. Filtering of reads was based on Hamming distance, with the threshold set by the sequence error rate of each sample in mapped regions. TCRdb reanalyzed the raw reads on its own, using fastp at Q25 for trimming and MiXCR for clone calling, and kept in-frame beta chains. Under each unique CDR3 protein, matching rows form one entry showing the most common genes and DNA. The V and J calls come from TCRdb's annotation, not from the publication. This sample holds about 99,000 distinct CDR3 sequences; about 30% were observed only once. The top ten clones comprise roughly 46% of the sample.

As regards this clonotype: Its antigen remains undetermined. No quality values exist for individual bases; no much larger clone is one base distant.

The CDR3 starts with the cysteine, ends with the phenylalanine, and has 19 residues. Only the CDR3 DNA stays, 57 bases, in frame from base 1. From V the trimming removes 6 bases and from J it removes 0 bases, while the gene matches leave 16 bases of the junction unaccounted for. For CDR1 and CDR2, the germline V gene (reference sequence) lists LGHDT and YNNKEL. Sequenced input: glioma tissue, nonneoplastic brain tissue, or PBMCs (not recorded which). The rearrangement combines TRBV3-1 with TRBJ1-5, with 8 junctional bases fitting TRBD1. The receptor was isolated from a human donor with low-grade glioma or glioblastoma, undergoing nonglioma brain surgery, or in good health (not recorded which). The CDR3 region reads CASRPSQGARAYSNQPQHF. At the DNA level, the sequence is TGTGCCAGCAGACCGTCCCAGGGGGCGCGCGCTTATAGCAATCAGCCCCAGCATTTT.